Sequencing of this TCR beta chain was carried out in a study of T cell changes during pregnancy in multiple sclerosis. Method: immunoSEQ multiplex PCR; TCRdb's copy keeps in-frame clones and lacks some. Of more than 50,000 clones in the sample, more than 85% were seen once. V was cut by 1 base and J by 11 bases, with 14 bases left in between. Germline CDR1 reads SGHAT; CDR2 reads FQNNGV. CDR3 length equals 13 residues. The chain links TRBV11-2 to TRBJ1-2; maybe TRBD1 (6 bases). Specimen: peripheral blood, collected before pregnancy. The source is a female donor with multiple sclerosis, enrolled in a pregnancy study. The CDR3 nucleotides read TGTGCCAGCAGCTTAGCAAAAAGGGGGGGTTACACCTTC. Amino acid sequence: CASSLAKRGGYTF.